This TCR beta chain was recovered during a study of cytomegalovirus exposure and HLA in healthy donors. Study-level information: A preliminary data release comprised roughly 85 million unique TCRs obtained from HLA-typed donors.

The CDR3 has 12 residues. The V end was cut by 7 bases, the J end by 10 bases, with 14 bases between. Per germline, CDR1 SNHLY and CDR2 FYNNEI. Study-level results: Analyzed later, most CMV-associated TCR beta chains appeared HLA-restricted. Approximately 160 TCR beta chains were listed as cytomegalovirus-associated.

PCR involved 60 Vbeta and 13 Jbeta primers. Sequencing used immunoSEQ multiplex PCR; TCRdb keeps in-frame clones, though not all of them. The data show around 110,000 clones, approximately 80% seen once. Details on this clone: Its antigen is as yet unknown.

Input material: PBMCs. This TCR derives from a male donor in good health and CMV-seronegative. The chain links TRBV2 to TRBJ2-1, with D possibly being TRBD2 (5 bases). The DNA of the CDR3 is TGTGCCAGCACTAGACTACCTCGGGAGCAGTTCTTC. Protein: CASTRLPREQFF. The whole variable domain, filled in from reference TRBV2 and TRBJ2-1, reads EPEVTQTPSHQVTQMGQEVILRCVPISNHLYFYWYRQILGQKVEFLVSFYNNEISEKSEIFDDQFSVERPDGSNFTLKIRSTKLEDSAMYFCASTRLPREQFFGPGTRLTVL.